Sequencing of this T cell receptor (beta chain) was carried out in a study of CD8 T cells in ankylosing spondylitis. Study findings and constraints: There was a TCR beta motif, made of 7 or 8 highly homologous variants, that appeared characteristic of ankylosing spondylitis blood. Clones that were linked to disease were CD8+ and were relatively rare in peripheral blood. Reportedly, significant enrichment of disease-linked clones occurred in matched ankylosing spondylitis synovial fluid.

TCRdb recomputed calls from the 5' RACE reads with MiXCR, one row per CDR3 protein. Of over 200,000 distinct CDR3 sequences listed, around 18% were seen once; the top ten hold roughly 46%. The V end was cut by 5 bases, the J end by 3 bases, with 8 bases between. The CDR3 extends over 11 amino acids. Germline CDR1 is DFQATT and CDR2 is SNEGSKA (reference sequence). About this clonotype: Its antigen is not known.

The TCR originated in a male donor with ankylosing spondylitis. The chain is built from TRBV20-1 and TRBJ2-7; D is unresolved. Sample: blood, either unsorted or a sorted T cell fraction (not recorded which). CDR3 amino acids: CSAPKGYEQYF. The CDR3 region has the DNA TGCAGTGCTCCTAAAGGCTACGAGCAGTACTTC.